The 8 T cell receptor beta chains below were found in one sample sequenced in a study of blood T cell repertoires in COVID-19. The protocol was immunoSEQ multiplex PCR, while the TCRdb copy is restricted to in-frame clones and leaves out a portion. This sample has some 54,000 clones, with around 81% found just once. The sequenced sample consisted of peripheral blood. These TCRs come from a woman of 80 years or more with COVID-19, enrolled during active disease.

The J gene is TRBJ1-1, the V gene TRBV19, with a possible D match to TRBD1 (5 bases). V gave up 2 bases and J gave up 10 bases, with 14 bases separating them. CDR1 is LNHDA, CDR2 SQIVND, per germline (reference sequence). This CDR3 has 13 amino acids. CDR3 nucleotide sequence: TGTGCCAGTAGTATAATGGGGGGTCTAGGAGCTTTCTTT. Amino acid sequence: CASSIMGGLGAFF.

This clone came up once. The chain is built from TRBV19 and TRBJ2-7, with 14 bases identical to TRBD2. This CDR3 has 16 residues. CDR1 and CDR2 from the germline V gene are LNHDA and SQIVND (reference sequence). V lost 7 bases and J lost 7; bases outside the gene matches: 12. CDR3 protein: CASNTKGTSGSGEQYF. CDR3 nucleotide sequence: TGTGCCAGTAATACCAAAGGGACTAGCGGGAGTGGGGAGCAGTACTTC.

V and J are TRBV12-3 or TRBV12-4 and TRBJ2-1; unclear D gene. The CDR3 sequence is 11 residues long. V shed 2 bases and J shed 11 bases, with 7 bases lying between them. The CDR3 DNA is TGTGCCAGCAGTTTAAATCTTAAGCAGTTCTTC. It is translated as CASSLNLKQFF.

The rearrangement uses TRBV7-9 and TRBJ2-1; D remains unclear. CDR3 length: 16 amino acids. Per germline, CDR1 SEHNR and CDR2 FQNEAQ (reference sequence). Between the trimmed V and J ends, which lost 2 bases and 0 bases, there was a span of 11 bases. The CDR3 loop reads CASSLIVRLSYNEQFF. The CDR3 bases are TGTGCCAGCAGCTTAATAGTGAGGCTCTCCTACAATGAGCAGTTCTTC. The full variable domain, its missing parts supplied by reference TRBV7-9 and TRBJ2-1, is DTGVSQNPRHKITKRGQNVTFRCDPISEHNRLYWYRQTLGQGPEFLTYFQNEAQLEKSRLLSDRFSAERPKGSFSTLEIQRTEQGDSAMYLCASSLIVRLSYNEQFFGPGTRLTVL.

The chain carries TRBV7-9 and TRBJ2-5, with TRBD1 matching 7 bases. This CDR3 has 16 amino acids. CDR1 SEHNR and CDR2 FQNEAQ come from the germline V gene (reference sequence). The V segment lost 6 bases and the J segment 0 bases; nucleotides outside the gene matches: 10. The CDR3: CASSLLTGIDQETQYF. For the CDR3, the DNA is TGTGCCAGCAGTCTTTTGACAGGGATCGACCAAGAGACCCAGTACTTC.

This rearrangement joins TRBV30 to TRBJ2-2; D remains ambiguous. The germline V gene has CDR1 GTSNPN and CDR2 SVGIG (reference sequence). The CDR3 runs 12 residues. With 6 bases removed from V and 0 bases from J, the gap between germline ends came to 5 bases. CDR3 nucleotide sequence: TGTGCCTGCAAAACGAACACCGGGGAGCTGTTTTTT. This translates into CACKTNTGELFF.

CDR3 region: CASLPNFRVSGADTQYF. In nucleotides, the CDR3 is TGTGCCAGCTTGCCCAACTTCAGGGTCTCAGGGGCAGATACGCAGTATTTT. This rearrangement joins TRBV19 to TRBJ2-3; weak D call: TRBD1 (6 bases). V shed 9 bases and J shed 4 bases, with 26 bases lying between them. Germline V gene data show CDR1 as LNHDA and CDR2 as SQIVND (reference sequence). This CDR3 has 17 residues.

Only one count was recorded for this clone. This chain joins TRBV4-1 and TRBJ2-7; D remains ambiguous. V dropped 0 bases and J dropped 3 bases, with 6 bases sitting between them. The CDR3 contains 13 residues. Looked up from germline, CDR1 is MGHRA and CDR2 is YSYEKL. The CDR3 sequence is CASSQDGLYEQYF. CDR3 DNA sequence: TGCGCCAGCAGCCAAGATGGGCTCTACGAGCAGTACTTC.